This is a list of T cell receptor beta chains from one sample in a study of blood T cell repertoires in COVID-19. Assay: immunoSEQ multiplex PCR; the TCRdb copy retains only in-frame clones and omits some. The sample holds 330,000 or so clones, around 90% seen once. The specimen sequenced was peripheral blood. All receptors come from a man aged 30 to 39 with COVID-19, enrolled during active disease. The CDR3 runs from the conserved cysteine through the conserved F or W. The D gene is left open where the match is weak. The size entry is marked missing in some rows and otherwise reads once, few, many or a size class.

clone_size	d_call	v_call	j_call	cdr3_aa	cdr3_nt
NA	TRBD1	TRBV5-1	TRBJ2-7	CASSLAPGQAYEQYF	TGCGCCAGCAGCTTGGCTCCGGGACAGGCCTACGAGCAGTACTTC
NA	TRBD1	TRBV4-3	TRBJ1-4	CASSERQGAEKLFF	TGCGCCAGCAGCGAGCGACAGGGGGCTGAAAAACTGTTTTTT
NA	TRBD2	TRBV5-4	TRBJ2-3	CASSFTSGATDTQYF	TGTGCCAGCAGCTTTACTAGCGGGGCAACAGATACGCAGTATTTT
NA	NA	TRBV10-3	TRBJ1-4	CAISETIQEEGEKLFF	TGTGCCATCAGTGAGACAATACAGGAGGAGGGTGAAAAACTGTTTTTT
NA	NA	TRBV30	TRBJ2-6	CAWSRSGSSGANVLTF	TGTGCCTGGAGTAGATCGGGAAGCTCTGGGGCCAACGTCCTGACTTTC
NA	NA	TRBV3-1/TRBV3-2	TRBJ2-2	CASSLRLNTGELFF	TGTGCCAGCAGCCTACGACTTAACACCGGGGAGCTGTTTTTT
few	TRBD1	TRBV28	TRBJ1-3	CASSDRVSGNTIYF	TGTGCCAGCAGTGACAGGGTTAGTGGAAACACCATATATTTT
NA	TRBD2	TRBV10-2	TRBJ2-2	CASRAGGHTGELFF	TGCGCCAGCAGAGCGGGGGGCCACACCGGGGAGCTGTTTTTT
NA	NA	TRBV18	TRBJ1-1	CASSPSPLTEAFF	TGTGCCAGCTCCCCAAGCCCCCTCACTGAAGCTTTCTTT
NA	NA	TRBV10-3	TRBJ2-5	CAISESRGGRETQYF	TGTGCCATCAGTGAGTCGCGGGGCGGAAGGGAGACCCAGTACTTC
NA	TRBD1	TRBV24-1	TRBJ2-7	CATSDSGTGGYEQYF	TGTGCCACCAGTGACTCCGGGACAGGGGGTTACGAGCAGTACTTC
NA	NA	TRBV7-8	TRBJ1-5	CASSSDSDQPQHF	TGTGCCAGCAGCTCGGACAGCGATCAGCCCCAGCATTTT
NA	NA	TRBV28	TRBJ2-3	CASSPSGASTDTQYF	TGTGCCAGCAGTCCATCCGGAGCGAGCACAGATACGCAGTATTTT